A single sample gave rise to the 6 T cell receptor beta chains below, sequenced in a study of early T cells in non-severe SARS-CoV-2 infection. TCRdb re-called the 5' RACE reads through MiXCR, storing one row per CDR3 protein. The data hold about 92,000 distinct CDR3 sequences, with 13% to 15% observed a single time. Sequencing used whole blood. Receptors were obtained from an adult who was a healthcare worker with PCR-confirmed SARS-CoV-2 infection or an uninfected control (not recorded which).

In its sample, this clonotype was seen a few times. The chain joins TRBV28 to TRBJ2-2, with D possibly matching TRBD1 (5 bases). The CDR3 runs 11 residues. Germline V CDR1 and CDR2: MDHEN, SYDVKM. V lost 8 bases and J lost 6, with 7 bases in between. CDR3 DNA: TGTGCCAGCCTACAGGCCGGGGAGCTGTTTTTT. This translates into CASLQAGELFF.

This clonotype was counted between two and nine times. V usage is TRBV28 and J usage is TRBJ2-7; 10 bases line up with TRBD1. The CDR3 is 12 residues long. Germline V gene sequence: CDR1 MDHEN, CDR2 SYDVKM. V shed 6 bases and J 7 bases; nucleotides not matched to a gene: 3. CDR3 loop: CASRTDRGEQYF. The DNA of the CDR3 is TGTGCCAGCAGGACGGACAGGGGGGAGCAGTACTTC.

The chain links TRBV20-1 to TRBJ2-5; TRBD2 aligns across 8 bases. Losses at the gene ends were 1 base for V and 2 bases for J; bases not matched to a gene: 3. Germline CDR1 and CDR2: DFQATT and SNEGSKA (reference sequence). The CDR3 consists of 14 residues. CDR3 protein: CSARVSGVQETQYF. CDR3 in DNA: TGCAGTGCTAGAGTTAGCGGGGTGCAAGAGACCCAGTACTTC.

DNA for the CDR3: TGCAGCGTACGGGTAGCGGGGACTAACACCGGGGAGCTGTTTTTT. It translates to CSVRVAGTNTGELFF. This sequence joins TRBV29-1 and TRBJ2-2, with 8 bases fitting TRBD2. Germline loops: CDR1 SQVTM, CDR2 ANQGSEA. The CDR3 extends over 15 amino acids. The ends lost 6 bases at V and 2 bases at J; junction bases unmatched: 8.

The sample holds a few counts of this clonotype. The J gene is TRBJ2-7, the V gene TRBV7-2; D may be TRBD1 or TRBD2 (5 bases each). The length of the CDR3 is 17 residues. Trimming shortened V by 5 bases and J by 4 bases, and 24 bases separated the two germline ends. Germline-derived CDR1 and CDR2 are SGHTA and FQGNSA. CDR3 residues: CASSAMLRGASWYEQYF. The DNA of the CDR3 is TGTGCCAGCAGCGCCATGTTACGAGGGGCGTCGTGGTACGAGCAGTACTTC.

This clonotype has at least ten counts. The chain joins TRBV5-6 to TRBJ1-2; D remains unclear. CDR1 and CDR2 from the germline V gene are SGHDT and YYEEEE. The CDR3 has 14 residues. V shed 1 base and J shed 1 base, with 8 bases lying between them. CDR3 region: CASSLQQINYGYTF. CDR3 DNA sequence: TGTGCCAGCAGCTTGCAACAAATTAACTATGGCTACACCTTC.